The 21 T cell receptor beta chains below all came from one sample that was sequenced in a study of blood T cell repertoires in COVID-19. The method was immunoSEQ multiplex PCR; TCRdb's version includes in-frame clones alone and lacks a portion of them. The repertoire holds 150,000 to 200,000 clones, roughly 90% seen once, with 6.5% to 8% in the top ten. Sequencing used PBMCs or T cells enriched from blood (not recorded which). These receptor sequences come from a woman aged 45-60 years who had recovered from COVID-19.

The chain combines TRBV18 with TRBJ1-1; the D gene is possibly TRBD1 (5 bases). V was pared by 3 bases and J by 3 bases, with 8 bases between. Per the germline V gene, CDR1 is KGHSH and CDR2 is LQKENI. The length of the CDR3 is 13 residues. The CDR3 loop is CASSPGQDTEAFF. The CDR3 nucleotides read TGTGCCAGCTCACCCGGACAAGACACTGAAGCTTTCTTT.

This chain connects TRBV19 to TRBJ1-4; 7 bases match TRBD1. CDR3 length: 15 residues. CDR1 and CDR2 from the germline V gene are LNHDA and SQIVND (reference sequence). The ends lost 4 bases at V and 0 bases at J; junction bases unmatched: 2. Here the CDR3 reads CASSRTGATNEKLFF. The CDR3 DNA sequence: TGTGCCAGTAGTAGAACAGGGGCAACTAATGAAAAACTGTTTTTT.

This clone was detected only a few times. The chain links TRBV12-3 or TRBV12-4 to TRBJ2-7; no definite D call. The CDR3 extends over 12 amino acids. V was pared by 6 bases and J by 2 bases, with 8 bases between. CDR3 amino acids: CASSLRTYEQYF. The CDR3 bases are TGTGCCAGCAGCCTCAGGACCTACGAGCAGTACTTC.

This rearrangement joins TRBV7-8 to TRBJ2-4; 11 bases are a match to TRBD1. From germline, CDR1 is SGHVS and CDR2 FQNEAQ. V trimming: 5 bases; J trimming: 3 bases; junction bases outside the gene matches: 6. The CDR3 has 16 amino acids. In DNA form, the CDR3 reads TGTGCCAGCAGCCCCTGGACAGGGGGCGGCAAAAACATTCAGTACTTC. Translation: CASSPWTGGGKNIQYF.

With respect to this clone: Distinct nucleotide sequences in the sample also encode this CDR3. The V gene is TRBV3-1 (or the pseudogene TRBV3-2), the J gene TRBJ1-6; no firm D call. V was trimmed by 0 bases and J by 4 bases, leaving 10 bases between them. The CDR3 is made up of 16 amino acids. CDR1 is LGHDT, CDR2 YNNKEL, per germline (reference sequence). Written as DNA, the CDR3 is TGTGCCAGCAGCCAAGAGGGCTCAAGTTATAATTCACCCCTCCACTTT. It specifies CASSQEGSSYNSPLHF.

This sequence joins TRBV11-2 and TRBJ1-2; D might be TRBD1 (5 bases). CDR3 size: 17 residues. V was trimmed by 1 base and J by 5 bases, leaving 20 bases between them. Germline V lookup: CDR1 SGHAT, CDR2 FQNNGV. The CDR3 nucleotides are TGTGCCAGCAGCTTAGTAAGTGCGTTTCCAGGGACTTATGGCTACACCTTC. Translated: CASSLVSAFPGTYGYTF.

This chain joins TRBV19 and TRBJ1-2; D ambiguous. CDR1 is LNHDA, CDR2 SQIVND, per germline (reference sequence). The V end lost 3 bases, the J end lost 4 bases, and 9 bases lay between the germline ends. The CDR3 runs 13 residues. CDR3 sequence reads: CASSIYTLYGYTF. The CDR3 bases are TGTGCCAGTAGTATCTATACCCTCTATGGCTACACCTTC.

In this sample, this clone turned up once. The sample has other DNA sequences that encode this CDR3 too. The chain couples TRBV19 to TRBJ2-3; 14 bases map to TRBD2. The CDR3 covers 15 residues. The V gene's germline CDR1 is LNHDA and CDR2 SQIVND (reference sequence). Trimming at V came to 6 bases and at J to 4 bases, leaving 3 bases not matched to a gene. CDR3 nucleotides: TGTGCCAGTAGCCTGACTAGCGGGGGGGCAGATACGCAGTATTTT. Translating it yields CASSLTSGGADTQYF. The entire variable domain, with the rest obtained from reference TRBV19 and TRBJ2-3, is as follows: DGGITQSPKYLFRKEGQNVTLSCEQNLNHDAMYWYRQDPGQGLRLIYYSQIVNDFQKGDIAEGYSVSREKKESFPLTVTSAQKNPTAFYLCASSLTSGGADTQYFGPGTRLTVL.

The chain couples TRBV6-4 to TRBJ1-2; 9 positions match TRBD1. The germline V gene encodes CDR1 MRHNA and CDR2 SNTAGT. V shed 0 bases and J 11 bases; nucleotides not matched to a gene: 1. The CDR3 covers 12 residues. CDR3 nucleotides: TGTGCCAGCAGTGACTCCGGGACAGGGTACACCTTC. This sequence encodes CASSDSGTGYTF.

V usage is TRBV18 and J usage is TRBJ2-2; 8 bases align to TRBD1. CDR3 length equals 17 residues. CDR1 and CDR2 from the germline V gene are KGHSH and LQKENI. V lost 2 bases, J lost 6 bases, and 11 bases stayed unmatched. CDR3 protein: CASSPKAGRGRSGELFF. As DNA, the CDR3 is TGTGCCAGCTCACCAAAAGCCGGCAGGGGGCGATCCGGGGAGCTGTTTTTT.

This clone was detected a few times. The J gene is TRBJ2-2, the V gene TRBV7-2; D unclear. The V gene's germline CDR1 is SGHTA and CDR2 FQGNSA. The CDR3 sequence is 14 residues long. V lost 6 bases to trimming and J lost 1 base, with 9 bases between them. DNA of the CDR3: TGTGCCAGCAGACTGCGAGTGAACACCGGGGAGCTGTTTTTT. It translates to CASRLRVNTGELFF. Looking up the rest from reference TRBV7-2 and TRBJ2-2 gives the full variable domain: GAGVSQSPSNKVTEKGKDVELRCDPISGHTALYWYRQSLGQGLEFLIYFQGNSAPDKSGLPSDRFSAERTGGSVSTLTIQRTQQEDSAVYLCASRLRVNTGELFFGEGSRLTVL.

The J gene is TRBJ2-5, the V gene TRBV24-1; D remains unclear. V lost 4 bases, J lost 5 bases, and 16 bases lay in between. CDR3 length: 15 residues. CDR1 and CDR2 (germline): KGHDR, SFDVKD. The CDR3 DNA sequence: TGTGCCACCAGTGAGGGTGGGCTCAGGTATGAGACCCAGTACTTC. Protein product: CATSEGGLRYETQYF.

V usage is TRBV5-4 and J usage is TRBJ2-1; TRBD2 is a possible D gene (5 bases). Germline V gives CDR1 SGHNT, CDR2 YYREEE (reference sequence). V shed 1 base and J shed 6 bases, with 11 bases lying between them. The CDR3 consists of 14 residues. The CDR3 here is CASSLIGIINEQFF. CDR3 in DNA: TGTGCCAGCAGCTTGATCGGGATCATCAATGAGCAGTTCTTC.

The chain uses TRBV7-2 and TRBJ2-7; 10 bases are shared with TRBD1. The V gene end was trimmed by 5 bases and the J gene end by 2 bases; junction bases not matched to a gene: 9. This CDR3 has 16 residues. Germline V gene data show CDR1 as SGHTA and CDR2 as FQGNSA. The DNA for the CDR3 is TGTGCCAGCAGCCTCTCGTCCGGGACAGGGGCCTACGAGCAGTACTTC. Amino acid sequence: CASSLSSGTGAYEQYF.

This clone was seen a single time. CDR3 DNA: TGCGCCAGCAGCCAAGATTACAGGATACTAGAAAAACTGTTTTTT. Its protein is CASSQDYRILEKLFF. This sequence joins TRBV4-3 and TRBJ1-4; maybe TRBD1 (5 bases). Trimming stripped 0 bases from V and 8 bases from J, with 13 bases between. CDR1 and CDR2 from the germline V gene are LGHNA and YSLEER. The CDR3 has 15 amino acids.

The chain joins TRBV7-2 to TRBJ1-2, with TRBD1 matching over 7 bases. Trimming removed 1 base from V and 4 bases from J; junction bases left unmatched: 6. Germline V lookup: CDR1 SGHTA, CDR2 FQGNSA. CDR3 length equals 15 residues. The DNA for the CDR3 is TGTGCCAGCAGCTTAGAGGGGGCGACCGGCTATGGCTACACCTTC. Translation: CASSLEGATGYGYTF.

The chain is built from TRBV4-3 and TRBJ2-7; 7 nucleotides match TRBD2. V gave up 1 base and J gave up 4 bases; unmatched junction bases: 7. Germline assignment: CDR1 LGHNA and CDR2 YSLEER. This CDR3 comprises 15 residues. Here the CDR3 DNA reads TGCGCCAGCAGCCAAGTTGCGGGGGAATTGTACGAGCAGTACTTC. This codes for CASSQVAGELYEQYF.

This CDR3 reads CASSLFGRGKESQYF. In DNA, the CDR3 is TGTGCCAGCAGCTTATTCGGGAGGGGGAAGGAGTCCCAGTACTTC. This rearrangement joins TRBV7-2 to TRBJ2-5; 8 nucleotides agree with TRBD2. The V and J ends lost 2 bases and 9 bases, in that order; junction bases with no gene match: 11. This CDR3 comprises 15 residues. Germline V gives CDR1 SGHTA, CDR2 FQGNSA. Full variable domain (missing parts from reference TRBV7-2 and TRBJ2-5): GAGVSQSPSNKVTEKGKDVELRCDPISGHTALYWYRQSLGQGLEFLIYFQGNSAPDKSGLPSDRFSAERTGGSVSTLTIQRTQQEDSAVYLCASSLFGRGKESQYFGPGTRLLVL.

Here the CDR3 reads CASSYSGHPNEKLFF. CDR3 DNA sequence: TGTGCCAGCAGTTACTCGGGACACCCTAATGAAAAACTGTTTTTT. The rearrangement joins TRBV6-2 or TRBV6-3 to TRBJ1-4; D is possibly TRBD1 (6 bases). The germline V and J ends were trimmed by 0 bases and 3 bases, with 8 bases remaining between them. Germline CDR1 MNHEY, CDR2 SVGEGT. The CDR3 spans 15 residues.

The chain employs TRBV20-1 and TRBJ2-1; no reliable D call. The V gene's germline CDR1 is DFQATT and CDR2 SNEGSKA (reference sequence). The V and J ends lost 3 bases and 4 bases respectively, with 10 bases between them. The CDR3 totals 13 residues. CDR3 sequence: CSASEFIYNEQFF. DNA of the CDR3: TGCAGTGCTAGTGAGTTTATTTACAATGAGCAGTTCTTC.

This clone was picked up a small number of times. The chain links TRBV11-1 to TRBJ1-4, with 9 bases fitting TRBD1. The V segment lost 5 bases and the J segment 3 bases; nucleotides outside the gene matches: 4. The germline V gene encodes CDR1 SGHAT and CDR2 FQDESV (reference sequence). The CDR3 covers 15 residues. CDR3 DNA sequence: TGTGCCAGCAGCCCGGACAGGGGATCTAATGAAAAACTGTTTTTT. Protein sequence: CASSPDRGSNEKLFF.